The TCR beta chain under discussion was sequenced for a study of T cells in Graves' hyperthyroidism and ophthalmopathy. Study-wide context: The authors collected peripheral blood at initial diagnosis, before any treatment.

RNA transcripts served as the template for amplifying TCR beta CDR3 regions. The HTBI set primed first-round TCR CDR3 RT-PCR. TCRdb analysed the multiplex PCR reads with MiXCR anew, one entry per CDR3 protein. The sample shows 200,000 to 250,000 distinct CDR3 sequences, around 17% of them seen only once. Clinical symptoms, serum thyroxine and TRAb, thyroid ultrasound and orbital computed tomography together formed the diagnostic basis. This receptor was identified in a woman between 18 and 29 years old with Graves' ophthalmopathy. The sample taken for sequencing was blood.

CDR3 nucleotide sequence: TGCAGTGCTAGAGATCCGGGGCGCAATCAGCCCCAGCATTTT. Encoded protein: CSARDPGRNQPQHF. V gene TRBV20-1 combines with J gene TRBJ1-5, with D maybe TRBD1 (5 bases). V shed 0 bases and J shed 2 bases, with 8 bases lying between them. This CDR3 contains 14 residues. CDR1 DFQATT and CDR2 SNEGSKA come from the germline V gene (reference sequence).